The 14 T cell receptor beta chains below come from one sample, sequenced in a study of T-cell memory formation after mild COVID-19 (dated by TCRdb to the early 2020s). Library preparation was by 5' RACE. The listed sequencing device is Illumina NovaSeq 6000. TCRdb handled the public reads itself, with Q25 trimming in fastp and clone calling in MiXCR, and kept productive beta chains. Identical CDR3 proteins give one entry, which carries the most common genes and DNA. A total of almost 550,000 distinct CDR3 sequences appear in this sample, about 20% of them only once. The top ten clones comprise approximately 12% of the sample. The sample was PBMCs or a T cell subset sorted from them (not recorded which). These receptor sequences come from an adult woman who had mild COVID-19 (a few samples of this study predate the infection). The sample titles of this study are shuffled in the database, so cell type and time point are left out; the donor was told from shared clones.

This sequence joins TRBV5-1 and TRBJ1-5; TRBD1 might be the D (5 bases). The CDR3 has 15 residues. Per germline, CDR1 SGHRS and CDR2 YFSETQ. Trimming cost V 0 bases and J 4 bases, with 11 bases left between them. The CDR3 sequence is CASSLGEGRNQPQHF. In nucleotides, the CDR3 is TGCGCCAGCAGCTTGGGTGAGGGACGGAATCAGCCCCAGCATTTT.

In its sample, this clonotype was seen many times. The rearrangement links TRBV25-1 to TRBJ2-7; D is possibly TRBD2 (5 bases). Germline loops: CDR1 MGHDK, CDR2 SYGVNS. This CDR3 is built from 15 residues. Trimming stripped 3 bases from V and 5 bases from J, with 17 bases between. The CDR3 is CASSESRRYGDEQYF. The CDR3 bases are TGTGCCAGCAGTGAGTCCCGCAGGTACGGGGACGAGCAGTACTTC.

The V and J genes are TRBV5-6 and TRBJ2-3; 9 bases map to TRBD2. This CDR3 is built from 17 residues. Germline V gene lookup returns CDR1 SGHDT and CDR2 YYEEEE. V shed 4 bases, J shed 1 base, and the junction held 10 bases outside the gene matches. This CDR3 reads CASSRLGAGGGTDTQYF. CDR3 sequence (DNA): TGTGCCAGCAGCCGCCTCGGAGCGGGGGGTGGCACAGATACGCAGTATTTT.

This clonotype was seen only a few times. This chain links TRBV7-8 with TRBJ1-1, with D possibly matching TRBD1 (5 bases). The CDR3 is 15 amino acids. Germline V gene data show CDR1 as SGHVS and CDR2 as FQNEAQ. V was clipped by 5 bases and J by 4 bases, with 17 bases between them. CDR3 residues: CASSPPGGLITEAFF. Written as DNA, the CDR3 is TGTGCCAGCAGCCCCCCCGGGGGTTTGATCACTGAAGCTTTCTTT.

A few counts support this clonotype. The genes are TRBV10-3 and TRBJ2-7; D is unclear. The CDR3 sequence is 12 residues long. The V gene lost 6 bases and the J gene lost 2 bases, with 8 bases spanning the gap. Germline V gene lookup returns CDR1 ENHRY and CDR2 SYGVKD. CDR3 in amino acids: CAIRDTTYEQYF. The CDR3 region has the DNA TGTGCCATCAGGGATACCACCTACGAGCAGTACTTC.

This clonotype was detected a few times. The rearrangement uses TRBV20-1 and TRBJ1-1; unclear D gene. Deletions cut 4 bases from V and 0 bases from J, with 12 bases between. The CDR3 loop spans 14 amino acids. Germline CDR1 reads DFQATT; CDR2 reads SNEGSKA (reference sequence). The CDR3 region has the DNA TGCAGTGCTACGGGTGGGAGGGTGAACACTGAAGCTTTCTTT. Its translation: CSATGGRVNTEAFF.

This clonotype has ten or more counts. This chain uses TRBV27 with TRBJ2-7; D could derive from TRBD1 or TRBD2 (5 bases each). The germline CDR1 and CDR2 sequences are MNHEY and SMNVEV (reference sequence). This CDR3 comprises 15 residues. Trimming left V 6 bases short and J 2 bases short, with 17 bases between. CDR3: CASRPGARTTYEQYF. The CDR3 DNA reads TGTGCCAGCAGGCCCGGGGCGCGGACCACCTACGAGCAGTACTTC.

This clonotype appeared a few times. The chain couples TRBV6-1 to TRBJ1-2, with a weak D call TRBD1 (6 bases). Germline V gene sequence: CDR1 MNHNS, CDR2 SASEGT. Trimming pared 7 bases from V and 4 bases from J, leaving 13 bases between. The CDR3 is 13 amino acids. This chain's CDR3 is CASTKGGSYGYTF. The CDR3 nucleotides are TGTGCCAGCACCAAAGGGGGGAGCTATGGCTACACCTTC.

Comment on this clonotype: One end of the junction fails to match germline, which may point to a read error. The chain uses TRBV7-7 and TRBJ2-3, with D tentatively TRBD1 or TRBD2 (5 bases each). Germline CDR1 reads SSHAT; CDR2 reads FNYEAQ (reference sequence). The CDR3 is 15 amino acids. The CDR3 DNA follows: TGTGCTAGCAGCAAAGGGACGGACCGCACAGATACGCAGTATTTT. Translation gives CASSKGTDRTDTQYF.

This clonotype was seen only a few times. This rearrangement joins TRBV5-6 to TRBJ2-7; TRBD1 might be the D (6 bases). Trimming shortened V by 3 bases and J by 3 bases, and 10 bases separated the two germline ends. CDR3 length: 13 residues. CDR1 and CDR2 (germline): SGHDT, YYEEEE. This chain's CDR3 is CASSYPTGYEQYF. The CDR3 nucleotides read TGTGCCAGCAGCTATCCGACAGGCTACGAGCAGTACTTC.

This clonotype was counted ten times or more. The V call is TRBV7-9, the J call TRBJ2-3; tentative D call: TRBD2 (6 bases). V lost 5 bases and J lost 1, with 10 bases in between. The CDR3 sequence is 14 residues long. Germline V gene lookup returns CDR1 SEHNR and CDR2 FQNEAQ (reference sequence). CDR3 DNA: TGTGCCAGCAGCGCCGTAGCGGGCACAGATACGCAGTATTTT. This codes for CASSAVAGTDTQYF.

This clonotype was counted between two and nine times. The V call is TRBV12-3 or TRBV12-4, the J call TRBJ1-2; D might be TRBD1 (6 bases). The CDR3 has 14 amino acids. V was shortened by 0 bases and J by 7 bases, with 12 bases between the two germline ends. CDR3: CASSLAQGRAGYTF. CDR3 nucleotides: TGTGCCAGCAGTTTAGCGCAGGGGAGGGCTGGCTACACCTTC.

The chain is built from TRBV24-1 and TRBJ2-6; D gene uncertain. Germline V gene lookup returns CDR1 KGHDR and CDR2 SFDVKD. This CDR3 comprises 15 residues. V dropped 9 bases and J dropped 0 bases, with 11 bases sitting between them. CDR3 protein: CATLGWNSGANVLTF. As DNA, the CDR3 is TGTGCCACCCTCGGATGGAACTCTGGGGCCAACGTCCTGACTTTC.

The J gene is TRBJ1-6, the V gene TRBV6-5, with 7 nucleotides matching TRBD1. Germline CDR1 MNHEY, CDR2 SVGAGI. V gave up 8 bases and J gave up 12 bases; unmatched junction bases: 10. CDR3 length: 13 residues. Written as DNA, the CDR3 is TGTGCCAGCCAGACAGGGACGCGGGGACCCCTCCACTTT. As protein: CASQTGTRGPLHF.